The present T cell receptor (beta chain) was sequenced within a study of control samples from healthy donors and cancer patients. Produced via immunoSEQ multiplex PCR; TCRdb's table is partial and in-frame only. The sample has approximately 110,000 clones; 83% are singletons. Trimming stripped 3 bases from V and 5 bases from J, with 8 bases between. This CDR3 is 13 amino acids long. The germline CDR1 and CDR2 sequences are LNHDA and SQIVND (reference sequence). This chain connects TRBV19 to TRBJ2-1; D gene unclear. The receptor was isolated from a woman between 50 and 59 years old in good health. Sequenced: blood. CDR3 protein: CASSIKKDNEQFF. DNA of the CDR3: TGTGCCAGTAGTATCAAGAAGGACAATGAGCAGTTCTTC.